These T cell receptor beta chains were read from a single sample in a study of blood T cell repertoires in COVID-19. Sequencing was performed with immunoSEQ multiplex PCR; in TCRdb, only in-frame clones are kept and a portion is missing. Of 70,000 to 100,000 clones listed, 80% to 90% were seen once; the top ten hold approximately 1.3%. Sequenced sample: peripheral blood. The receptors here all came from a man at least 80 years old with active or convalescent COVID-19. Both conserved end residues are trimmed from each CDR3. Each record gives: V gene, clone size, CDR3 protein. For some rows the clone size is stated as once, few or many, or as a class when expanded; others skip it.

TRBV13,-,ASSPIFGGPKETQY
TRBV20-1,-,SAGQSYGYT
TRBV10-3,-,AISEGQGAPYEQY
TRBV5-7,-,ASSLGADYTGELF
TRBV5-6,-,ASSLGTGGSNGYT
TRBV19,-,ASRTPGVAFNEQF
TRBV5-1,-,ASSLGHNEKLF
TRBV7-7,once,ASSPGSGSTDTQY
TRBV5-1,-,ASSESLMGYRSYNEQF
TRBV27,-,ASSFLAGGGYEQY
TRBV3-1/TRBV3-2,-,ASSQDAGGVQPQH
TRBV7-8,-,ASSPTTLTSGRSYNEQF
TRBV7-8,-,ASSTRTTNTGELF
TRBV9,-,ASSPVISNSPLH
TRBV7-3,-,ASSLNLVEAGGYTGELF
TRBV3-1/TRBV3-2,-,ASSRGFGYT
TRBV7-9,-,ASSLEGRGNGYGYT
TRBV6-5,-,ASSYTWDRRYEQY